This T cell receptor beta chain was identified in a study of T cell responses to AZD1222 COVID-19 vaccine. Study context: It was second doses at about 4 or about 12 weeks that were pooled.

General study points: Unmutated variant regions reportedly attract nearly half of all spike-specific TCRs. AZD1222 recipients seropositive at baseline numbered only 5 to 7. Donors were largely white British and mainly female; clonal diversity was possibly underestimated.

This clone occurred once. Its antigen is still unknown. The CDR3 is 15 residues long. V lost 3 bases to trimming and J lost 4 bases, with 13 bases between them. Germline CDR1 and CDR2: KGHSH and LQKENI. Only in-frame clones appear in the TCRdb table, and some are missing; sequencing was by immunoSEQ multiplex PCR. The sample yields approximately 120,000 clones, roughly nine tenths seen once. V usage is TRBV18 and J usage is TRBJ1-5, with D tentatively TRBD1 (6 bases). This sample comprised peripheral blood, obtained on day 0 of AZD1222 vaccination. The origin of this receptor is an adult in good health. CDR3 sequence reads: CASSPRQDLNQPQHF. CDR3 nucleotides: TGTGCCAGCTCACCTAGACAGGACTTAAATCAGCCCCAGCATTTT.